These T cell receptor beta chains were read from a single sample in a study of radiotherapy plus CTLA-4 blockade in lung cancer. The assay was immunoSEQ multiplex PCR, and TCRdb's table has in-frame clones only and misses some. The sample includes 80,000 to 100,000 clones, around 88% of them seen just once. The source material was peripheral blood, sampled from a patient treated with radiotherapy plus ipilimumab. The receptors here all came from a human donor with non-small cell lung cancer that progressed on radiotherapy plus ipilimumab. The CDR3 runs from the conserved cysteine through the conserved F or W. D genes are given only for firm matches. Rows give clone size only sometimes, using once, few, many, or a class for an expanded clone.

abundance	v_gene	d_gene	j_gene	CDR3nt	CDR3aa
.	TRBV19	.	TRBJ2-5	TGTGCCAGTAGTATGTCTAGCCAAGCAGAGACCCAGTACTTC	CASSMSSQAETQYF
.	TRBV6-4	TRBD1	TRBJ1-2	TGTGCCAGCAGTCCCTCAGGGGGAAACTATGGCTACACCTTC	CASSPSGGNYGYTF
.	TRBV7-9	.	TRBJ2-6	TGTGCCAGCAGCTTTGGCCGCAGCCCTGGGGCCAACGTCCTGACTTTC	CASSFGRSPGANVLTF
.	TRBV7-6	TRBD1	TRBJ2-1	TGTGCCAGCAGCTTAGGGGCTTGGGACAGATACAATGAGCAGTTCTTC	CASSLGAWDRYNEQFF
.	TRBV10-3	TRBD2	TRBJ2-3	TGTGCCATCAGTGAGGGGCGGGAGAAGCGCACAGATACGCAGTATTTT	CAISEGREKRTDTQYF
.	TRBV6-5	TRBD1	TRBJ2-6	TGTGCCAGCAGATACAGGGGTGCTGGGGCCAACGTCCTGACTTTC	CASRYRGAGANVLTF
once	TRBV29-1	TRBD2	TRBJ2-2	TGCAGCGTCGGAGTAGCGGGAATCGGGGAGCTGTTTTTT	CSVGVAGIGELFF
.	TRBV19	.	TRBJ2-2	TGTGCCAGTTGTGGTGGGAGCGGTTGGGTCACCGGGGAGCTGTTTTTT	CASCGGSGWVTGELFF
.	TRBV20-1	.	TRBJ1-2	TGCAGTGCTAGAGTAGGGGTTGGCTACACCTTC	CSARVGVGYTF
.	TRBV5-1	.	TRBJ1-1	TGCGCCAGCAGCTTGGCCGCGACAGGAGGTAACATGAACACTGAAGCTTTCTTT	CASSLAATGGNMNTEAFF
.	TRBV10-1	.	TRBJ2-3	TGCGCCAGCAGTGGAGGGGAATACACAGATACGCAGTATTTT	CASSGGEYTDTQYF
.	TRBV29-1	TRBD2	TRBJ2-5	TGCAGCGTTGCCCCCACTAGCGGGATCGTAGAGACCCAGTACTTC	CSVAPTSGIVETQYF
few	TRBV7-9	.	TRBJ2-7	TGTGCCAGCACGGCGGGGCAGGTACCAACCTACGAGCAGTACTTC	CASTAGQVPTYEQYF
.	TRBV6-5	TRBD2	TRBJ2-7	TGTGCCAGCAAAGGACTAGCGGGACTTGGCGAGCAGTACTTC	CASKGLAGLGEQYF
.	TRBV7-9	.	TRBJ1-4	TGTGCCAGCAGCCCCAGGGGAATTGGTGAAAAACTGTTTTTT	CASSPRGIGEKLFF
.	TRBV11-2	TRBD2	TRBJ2-5	TGTGCCAGCAGCTTAGATCGGGGACTAGCGATACAAGAGACCCAGTACTTC	CASSLDRGLAIQETQYF
.	TRBV29-1	.	TRBJ2-5	TGCAGCGCACCCGACGGCCGTGGAGAGACCCAGTACTTC	CSAPDGRGETQYF
once	TRBV7-9	TRBD1	TRBJ1-1	TGTGCCAGCCAGGGGGAGGGCACTGAAGCTTTCTTT	CASQGEGTEAFF
.	TRBV7-9	.	TRBJ1-2	TGTGCCAGCAGCTTTCCGGGAACCGTGGCGGATGGCTACACCTTC	CASSFPGTVADGYTF
.	TRBV19	TRBD1	TRBJ1-5	TGTGCCAGCGCTGTTATGGGGACAGACTACAATCAGCCCCAGCATTTT	CASAVMGTDYNQPQHF
.	TRBV7-2	.	TRBJ2-1	TGTGCCAGCAGCCTTTTAGGTATCTCCTACAATGAGCAGTTCTTC	CASSLLGISYNEQFF
.	TRBV5-8	.	TRBJ1-4	TGTGCCAGCAGCTTGGCTTTGTCTAATGAAAAACTGTTTTTT	CASSLALSNEKLFF
once	TRBV19	.	TRBJ2-2	TGTGCCAGTAGTATAGCGGCGGGATCGGCGGGGGAGCTGTTTTTT	CASSIAAGSAGELFF
.	TRBV18	.	TRBJ1-1	TGTGCCAGCTCACCCCCGACAGATCCGAACACTGAAGCTTTCTTT	CASSPPTDPNTEAFF
.	TRBV6-6	TRBD2	TRBJ2-1	TGTGCCAGCAGGGTAGCGGGAGGAGGTGAGCAGTTCTTC	CASRVAGGGEQFF
.	TRBV27	.	TRBJ2-7	TGTGCCAGCAGTCTGGGACTTGTCTACGAGCAGTACTTC	CASSLGLVYEQYF